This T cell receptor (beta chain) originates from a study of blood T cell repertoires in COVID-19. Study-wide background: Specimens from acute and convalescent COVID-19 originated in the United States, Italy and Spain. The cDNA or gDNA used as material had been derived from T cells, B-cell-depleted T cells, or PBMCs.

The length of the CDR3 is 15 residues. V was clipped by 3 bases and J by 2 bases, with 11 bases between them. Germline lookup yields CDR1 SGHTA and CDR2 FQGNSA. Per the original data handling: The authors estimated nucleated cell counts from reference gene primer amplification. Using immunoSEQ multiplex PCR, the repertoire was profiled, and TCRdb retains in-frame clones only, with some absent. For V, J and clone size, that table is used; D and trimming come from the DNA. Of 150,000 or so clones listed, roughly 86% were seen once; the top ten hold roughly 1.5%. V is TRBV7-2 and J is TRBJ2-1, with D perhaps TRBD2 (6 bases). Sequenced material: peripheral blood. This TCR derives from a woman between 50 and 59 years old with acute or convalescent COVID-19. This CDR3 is CASSFGRGAYNEQFF. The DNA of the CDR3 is TGTGCCAGCAGCTTCGGGAGAGGTGCCTACAATGAGCAGTTCTTC.